Each of the 2 T cell receptor beta chains below was sequenced from the same sample in a study of cytomegalovirus exposure and HLA in healthy donors. The PCR contained 60 Vbeta and 13 Jbeta primers. The protocol was immunoSEQ multiplex PCR, while the TCRdb copy is restricted to in-frame clones and leaves out a portion. The listing contains tens of thousands of clones. The specimen sequenced was PBMCs. The receptor source for this set is a man aged 35-49 years in good health and CMV-seronegative.

This rearrangement joins TRBV5-6 to TRBJ2-7; 7 nucleotides align to TRBD2. Per germline, CDR1 SGHDT and CDR2 YYEEEE. The CDR3 sequence is 15 residues long. V gave up 4 bases and J gave up 1 base; unmatched junction bases: 8. The CDR3: CASSQIGGGSYEQYF. CDR3 nucleotides: TGTGCCAGCAGCCAAATCGGCGGGGGATCCTACGAGCAGTACTTC.

The chain links TRBV5-6 to TRBJ1-5; possible D gene TRBD1, 6 bases. Trimming stripped 6 bases from V and 4 bases from J, with 14 bases between. Germline V gene lookup returns CDR1 SGHDT and CDR2 YYEEEE. This CDR3 region has 14 residues. The CDR3 protein is CASTQGQWNQPQHF. Written as DNA, the CDR3 is TGTGCCAGCACTCAGGGGCAGTGGAATCAGCCCCAGCATTTT.